This TCR beta chain is from a study of T-cell memory formation after mild COVID-19. Findings and limits, study-wide: Contracting clones from day 15 to 85 showed balanced CD4/CD8; later expanders favored CD4+. CM and EM subsets held most contracting CD4+ clones; EMRA held CD8+ ones.

TCRdb passed the 5' RACE reads through MiXCR, listing each CDR3 protein once. The data contain over 450,000 distinct CDR3 sequences, roughly 22% of them singletons. As concerns this clonotype: Its antigen remains unidentified.

Germline CDR1 reads SGDLS; CDR2 reads YYNGEE. V shed 3 bases, J shed 0 bases, and the junction held 6 bases outside the gene matches. This CDR3 is 15 amino acids long. This receptor was obtained from an adult woman who had mild COVID-19 (a few samples of this study predate the infection). Cell type and time point are not known. Sequencing input: PBMCs or a T cell subset sorted from them (not recorded which). The chain employs TRBV9 and TRBJ2-7; 7 bases fit TRBD2. CDR3: CASSASGASSYEQYF. CDR3 nucleotides: TGTGCCAGCAGCGCAAGCGGGGCGAGCTCCTACGAGCAGTACTTC. The full variable domain, its missing parts supplied by reference TRBV9 and TRBJ2-7, is DSGVTQTPKHLITATGQRVTLRCSPRSGDLSVYWYQQSLDQGLQFLIQYYNGEERAKGNILERFSAQQFPDLHSELNLSSLELGDSALYFCASSASGASSYEQYFGPGTRLTVT.